Below are 2 T cell receptor beta chains sequenced from a single sample in a study of shared clonotypes between healthy human individuals. Method: immunoSEQ multiplex PCR; TCRdb's copy keeps in-frame clones and lacks some. This sample has about 680,000 clones, with roughly 73% found just once. Sequencing used memory CD4+ T cells sorted from blood. Subset described: CD45RA-negative fraction. The receptors derive from a woman between 25 and 40 years old in good health.

The chain links TRBV28 to TRBJ1-4, with 7 nucleotides matching TRBD1. V lost 5 bases and J lost 3; bases outside the gene matches: 12. Germline V gene data show CDR1 as MDHEN and CDR2 as SYDVKM. The CDR3 runs to 17 residues. The CDR3 bases are TGTGCCAGCAGTCCCCTATTGAGGGGGCGAGCTAATGAAAAACTGTTTTTT. Protein product: CASSPLLRGRANEKLFF.

In this sample, this clone turned up a few times. The rearrangement uses TRBV4-1 and TRBJ1-2; D may be TRBD1 (5 bases). Germline V lookup: CDR1 MGHRA, CDR2 YSYEKL. The CDR3 has 15 amino acids. Trimming pared 4 bases from V and 2 bases from J, leaving 14 bases between. CDR3 amino acids: CASSPQGQVNYGYTF. CDR3 DNA: TGCGCCAGCAGCCCTCAGGGCCAGGTAAACTATGGCTACACCTTC.